The 28 T cell receptor beta chains presented below share a single source sample, sequenced in a study of cytomegalovirus exposure and HLA in healthy donors. The PCR used 60 Vbeta and 13 Jbeta primers. Clones were read by immunoSEQ multiplex PCR, and TCRdb kept only the in-frame ones, dropping some. The table has 75,000 to 100,000 clones, around 80% seen once. The sequenced sample consisted of PBMCs. The origin of the receptors is a man aged 60 to 69 in good health and CMV-seropositive.

This chain connects TRBV6-1 to TRBJ1-4; 9 bases match TRBD1. The CDR3 length is 14 residues. V gave up 6 bases and J gave up 8 bases; unmatched junction bases: 7. Germline V gene sequence: CDR1 MNHNS, CDR2 SASEGT. This chain's CDR3 is CASRDRGPLEKLFF. CDR3 DNA sequence: TGTGCCAGCAGGGACAGGGGACCCTTGGAAAAACTGTTTTTT.

This clone was picked up one time. Other DNA variants within this sample encode the same CDR3. The chain combines TRBV2 with TRBJ2-7; 10 nucleotides agree with TRBD1. V trimming: 6 bases; J trimming: 2 bases; junction bases outside the gene matches: 7. There are 15 residues in the CDR3. CDR1 and CDR2 (germline): SNHLY, FYNNEI. CDR3 residues: CASREGQGFTYEQYF. Here the CDR3 DNA reads TGTGCCAGCAGAGAGGGACAGGGGTTCACCTACGAGCAGTACTTC.

This chain connects TRBV9 to TRBJ2-4; maybe TRBD1 (5 bases). V dropped 0 bases and J dropped 4 bases, with 11 bases sitting between them. The CDR3 sequence is 15 residues long. Germline V gives CDR1 SGDLS, CDR2 YYNGEE. DNA of the CDR3: TGTGCCAGCAGCGTAGACGGCAGGGTAAAAAACATTCAGTACTTC. Its protein is CASSVDGRVKNIQYF.

The chain links TRBV7-3 to TRBJ2-7; TRBD1 matches 8 bases. The germline CDR1 and CDR2 sequences are SGHTA and FQGTGA. V trimming: 5 bases; J trimming: 5 bases; junction bases outside the gene matches: 5. CDR3 size: 13 residues. CDR3 sequence: CASSKRTGNEQYF. The CDR3 nucleotides read TGTGCCAGCAGCAAACGGACAGGGAACGAGCAGTACTTC. Full variable domain (remainder filled in from reference TRBV7-3 and TRBJ2-7): GAGVSQTPSNKVTEKGKYVELRCDPISGHTALYWYRQSLGQGPEFLIYFQGTGAADDSGLPNDRFFAVRPEGSVSTLKIQRTERGDSAVYLCASSKRTGNEQYFGPGTRLTVT.

This chain links TRBV9 with TRBJ2-2, with a possible D match to TRBD2 (7 bases). Trimming left V 4 bases short and J 4 bases short, with 29 bases between. Germline loops: CDR1 SGDLS, CDR2 YYNGEE. The CDR3 is made up of 20 amino acids. The CDR3: CASSPTRLVGGARGTGELFF. CDR3 in DNA: TGTGCCAGCAGCCCTACTCGGCTGGTGGGGGGGGCGCGGGGCACCGGGGAGCTGTTTTTT.

CDR3 in amino acids: CASSQDRVRGLNEKLFF. The DNA of the CDR3 is TGCGCCAGCAGCCAAGACAGAGTTCGAGGGCTTAATGAAAAACTGTTTTTT. The chain has TRBV4-1 and TRBJ1-4; D gene ambiguous. CDR1 and CDR2 (germline): MGHRA, YSYEKL. Trimming took 0 bases from V and 4 from J, leaving 15 bases between them. This CDR3 region has 17 residues.

This clone was found once. The chain combines TRBV18 with TRBJ1-2; D remains unclear. Trimming removed 0 bases from V and 1 base from J, with 9 bases in between. The CDR3 sequence is 15 residues long. Germline CDR1 KGHSH, CDR2 LQKENI. Here the CDR3 DNA reads TGTGCCAGCTCACCACCGTCGCGGAATAACTATGGCTACACCTTC. Translating gives CASSPPSRNNYGYTF.

Only a few counts were recorded for this clone. The rearrangement uses TRBV6-5 and TRBJ2-2; D may be TRBD1 (5 bases). Per germline, CDR1 MNHEY and CDR2 SVGAGI. CDR3 length: 13 amino acids. Trimming removed 6 bases from V and 2 bases from J, with 7 bases in between. The CDR3 DNA follows: TGTGCCAGCAGGGACATTAACACCGGGGAGCTGTTTTTT. This translates into CASRDINTGELFF.

The J gene is TRBJ2-2, the V gene TRBV11-3, with 8 bases that match TRBD1. The germline gives CDR1 SGHNT, CDR2 YENEEA. The CDR3 runs 14 residues. Losses at the gene ends were 4 bases for V and 7 bases for J; bases not matched to a gene: 5. The CDR3 DNA sequence: TGTGCCAGCAGCTGGCAGGGGGCAGACGGGGAGCTGTTTTTT. It specifies CASSWQGADGELFF.

This chain connects TRBV5-1 to TRBJ2-5; TRBD2 matches 11 bases. The CDR3 totals 16 residues. V was clipped by 0 bases and J by 5 bases; unmatched bases: 6. The germline V gene has CDR1 SGHRS and CDR2 YFSETQ. CDR3: CASSLGPLAGGETQYF. The DNA of the CDR3 is TGCGCCAGCAGCTTGGGTCCGCTAGCGGGGGGTGAGACCCAGTACTTC.

The V and J genes are TRBV11-3 and TRBJ2-7; tentative D call: TRBD1 (5 bases). Trimming removed 3 bases from V and 3 bases from J, with 12 bases in between. CDR1 is SGHNT and CDR2 is YENEEA in the germline V gene. The CDR3 has 14 amino acids. CDR3 residues: CASSLGQANYEQYF. CDR3 in DNA: TGTGCCAGCAGCTTGGGGCAGGCCAACTACGAGCAGTACTTC.

This sequence joins TRBV6-5 and TRBJ2-5; 8 nucleotides line up with TRBD2. The junction had 3 bases not matched to a gene; V was cut back by 0 bases and J by 3 bases. Looked up from germline, CDR1 is MNHEY and CDR2 is SVGAGI. The CDR3 spans 15 residues. In nucleotides, the CDR3 is TGTGCCAGCAGTTACTCCGGACTAGCAGAAGAGACCCAGTACTTC. Translation: CASSYSGLAEETQYF.

The chain links TRBV6-7 to TRBJ1-5, with a weak D call TRBD1 (6 bases). TRBV6-7 is an ORF for which the function is uncertain. V was cut by 9 bases and J by 4 bases, with 13 bases left in between. The CDR3 is 13 residues long. This chain's CDR3 is CARGTLDNQPQHF. CDR3 DNA sequence: TGTGCCAGGGGGACACTAGATAATCAGCCCCAGCATTTT.

The chain has TRBV7-8 and TRBJ2-1; possible D gene TRBD2, 5 bases. V was pared by 0 bases and J by 4 bases, with 7 bases between. This CDR3 is built from 14 residues. Germline V CDR1 and CDR2: SGHVS, FQNEAQ. CDR3 loop: CASSLARVYNEQFF. Here the CDR3 DNA reads TGTGCCAGCAGCTTAGCGCGGGTATACAATGAGCAGTTCTTC.

The chain joins TRBV19 to TRBJ1-1; no clear D. V was cut by 3 bases and J by 5 bases, with 7 bases left in between. Germline CDR1 LNHDA, CDR2 SQIVND (reference sequence). The CDR3 extends over 12 amino acids. The CDR3 sequence is CASSIQATEAFF. The CDR3 DNA sequence: TGTGCCAGTAGTATCCAAGCTACTGAAGCTTTCTTT.

This clone was seen a few times. This specimen includes other DNA sequences encoding the same CDR3. The J gene is TRBJ1-4, the V gene TRBV19, with TRBD1 matching 8 bases. After removal of 3 bases from V and 3 bases from J, the junction contained 0 bases not matched to a gene. The CDR3 is 14 residues long. The germline V gene has CDR1 LNHDA and CDR2 SQIVND (reference sequence). In DNA, the CDR3 is TGTGCCAGTAGTATCAGGGGGCCTAATGAAAAACTGTTTTTT. Amino acids: CASSIRGPNEKLFF.

The chain carries TRBV6-4 and TRBJ2-3, with D maybe TRBD2 (6 bases). Germline V gene sequence: CDR1 MRHNA, CDR2 SNTAGT. Trimming removed 0 bases at V and 2 bases at J, with 9 bases between. The CDR3 sequence is 15 residues long. In DNA, the CDR3 is TGTGCCAGCAGTGACTCGGCGGGGTACACAGATACGCAGTATTTT. It yields the protein CASSDSAGYTDTQYF.

The gene calls are TRBV7-9 and TRBJ2-5; 8 bases agree with TRBD2. V gave up 5 bases and J gave up 5 bases; unmatched junction bases: 10. Germline loops: CDR1 SEHNR, CDR2 FQNEAQ (reference sequence). CDR3 length: 15 amino acids. The CDR3 protein is CASSQVGGGQETQYF. CDR3 nucleotide sequence: TGTGCCAGCAGCCAAGTGGGCGGGGGGCAGGAGACCCAGTACTTC.

The chain employs TRBV4-1 and TRBJ2-5; D may be TRBD2 (5 bases). The CDR3 sequence is 12 residues long. CDR1 and CDR2 from the germline V gene are MGHRA and YSYEKL. V was shortened by 4 bases and J by 4 bases, with 7 bases between the two germline ends. CDR3 amino acids: CASSLEGETQYF. The CDR3, as DNA: TGCGCCAGCAGCCTCGAGGGAGAGACCCAGTACTTC.

J is TRBJ1-3 and V is TRBV2; weak D call: TRBD1 (5 bases). Germline-derived CDR1 and CDR2 are SNHLY and FYNNEI. The CDR3 has 14 amino acids. Between the trimmed V and J ends, which lost 2 bases and 4 bases, there was a span of 9 bases. CDR3 loop: CASSENGQGNTIYF. The CDR3 DNA reads TGTGCCAGCAGTGAAAACGGACAAGGAAACACCATATATTTT.

This chain links TRBV7-9 with TRBJ2-2; TRBD1 matches 8 bases. Losses at the gene ends were 5 bases for V and 1 base for J; bases not matched to a gene: 6. Per germline, CDR1 SEHNR and CDR2 FQNEAQ (reference sequence). The CDR3 is 16 residues long. The CDR3 sequence is CASSHRGQGNTGELFF. The CDR3 DNA follows: TGTGCCAGCAGCCACCGTGGACAGGGGAACACCGGGGAGCTGTTTTTT.

The V call is TRBV2, the J call TRBJ2-2, with a tentative D call TRBD2 (5 bases). The V gene's germline CDR1 is SNHLY and CDR2 FYNNEI. The CDR3 length is 16 residues. V lost 6 bases and J lost 2, with 16 bases in between. The CDR3 spells CASRNARPGNTGELFF. CDR3 nucleotides: TGTGCCAGCAGAAATGCCCGACCGGGAAACACCGGGGAGCTGTTTTTT.

This clone turned up a few times. The rearrangement links TRBV4-1 to TRBJ1-4; the D gene is possibly TRBD1 (5 bases). Germline-derived CDR1 and CDR2 are MGHRA and YSYEKL. The CDR3 loop spans 15 amino acids. The germline V and J ends were trimmed by 4 bases and 4 bases, with 13 bases remaining between them. CDR3 bases: TGCGCCAGCAGCCGTACGGTGGGGGGTAATGAAAAACTGTTTTTT. This encodes CASSRTVGGNEKLFF.

This clone was found a few times. The chain couples TRBV7-9 to TRBJ1-1; D possibly corresponds to TRBD1 (6 bases). The CDR3 runs 15 residues. Trimming took 1 base from V and 7 from J, leaving 16 bases between them. Germline values: CDR1 SEHNR, CDR2 FQNEAQ (reference sequence). In DNA, the CDR3 is TGTGCCAGCAGCTTAGACGCAGGGGCCTACCGTGAAGCTTTCTTT. Encoded protein: CASSLDAGAYREAFF.

The rearrangement uses TRBV7-2 and TRBJ2-3, with 9 bases fitting TRBD2. Per the germline V gene, CDR1 is SGHTA and CDR2 is FQGNSA. Trimming at V came to 3 bases and at J to 11 bases, leaving 9 bases not matched to a gene. The CDR3 consists of 14 residues. The CDR3 nucleotides read TGTGCCAGCAGCTTGGCGGGAGGGGTAGTGAAGCAGTATTTT. Protein product: CASSLAGGVVKQYF. Drawing the rest from reference TRBV7-2 and TRBJ2-3, the complete variable domain is GAGVSQSPSNKVTEKGKDVELRCDPISGHTALYWYRQSLGQGLEFLIYFQGNSAPDKSGLPSDRFSAERTGGSVSTLTIQRTQQEDSAVYLCASSLAGGVVKQYFGPGTRLTVL.

The gene calls are TRBV7-9 and TRBJ2-7; TRBD1 is a possible D gene (6 bases). Germline V lookup: CDR1 SEHNR, CDR2 FQNEAQ (reference sequence). V lost 4 bases and J 5 bases, leaving 18 bases between the germline ends. This CDR3 is 15 amino acids long. CDR3 region: CASSSGTNPSDEQYF. In nucleotides, the CDR3 is TGTGCCAGCAGCTCGGGGACAAATCCTTCAGACGAGCAGTACTTC.

The J gene is TRBJ2-5, the V gene TRBV5-4; D call uncertain. This CDR3 contains 17 residues. V dropped 4 bases and J dropped 0 bases, with 19 bases sitting between them. Germline-derived CDR1 and CDR2 are SGHNT and YYREEE (reference sequence). The CDR3 spells CASSPKAKRFNQETQYF. DNA of the CDR3: TGTGCCAGCAGCCCAAAGGCCAAGAGGTTCAACCAAGAGACCCAGTACTTC. Full variable domain (missing parts from reference TRBV5-4 and TRBJ2-5): ETGVTQSPTHLIKTRGQQVTLRCSSQSGHNTVSWYQQALGQGPQFIFQYYREEENGRGNFPPRFSGLQFPNYSSELNVNALELDDSALYLCASSPKAKRFNQETQYFGPGTRLLVL.

This clone was seen more than once but under ten times. The chain links TRBV6-6 to TRBJ2-7; TRBD1 matches 8 bases. The germline CDR1 and CDR2 sequences are MNHNY and SVGAGI (reference sequence). The CDR3 loop spans 15 amino acids. V was clipped by 4 bases and J by 2 bases; unmatched bases: 7. CDR3 DNA: TGTGCCAGCAGTTCTCCCGGGACAGGCCCCTACGAGCAGTACTTC. Translating it yields CASSSPGTGPYEQYF.